The 2 T cell receptor beta chains listed next were all sequenced from one sample in a study of shared clonotypes between healthy human individuals. Produced via immunoSEQ multiplex PCR; TCRdb's table is partial and in-frame only. Here the sample spans about 980,000 clones, more than 75% being singletons. Input material: memory CD4+ T cells sorted from blood. Regarding subset: CD45RA-negative fraction. Every receptor here comes from a young man in good health.

The chain uses TRBV14 and TRBJ2-3; D is possibly TRBD1 (6 bases). Germline lookup yields CDR1 SGHDN and CDR2 FVKESK. The V gene lost 0 bases and the J gene lost 1 base, with 14 bases spanning the gap. The CDR3 length is 17 residues. Here the CDR3 reads CASSQDKRGRGTDTQYF. The CDR3 nucleotides read TGTGCCAGCAGCCAAGATAAGAGGGGGAGAGGCACAGATACGCAGTATTTT.

As concerns this clone: Its ends do not fully match the called genes, so a read error is possible. This rearrangement joins TRBV6-6 to TRBJ1-4; TRBD1 is a possible D gene (5 bases). The germline CDR1 and CDR2 sequences are MNHNY and SVGAGI (reference sequence). The CDR3 has 11 residues. The CDR3 region is CASSYSRDVVF. The CDR3 DNA follows: TGTGCCAGCAGTTACTCGAGGGACGTTGTTTTT.